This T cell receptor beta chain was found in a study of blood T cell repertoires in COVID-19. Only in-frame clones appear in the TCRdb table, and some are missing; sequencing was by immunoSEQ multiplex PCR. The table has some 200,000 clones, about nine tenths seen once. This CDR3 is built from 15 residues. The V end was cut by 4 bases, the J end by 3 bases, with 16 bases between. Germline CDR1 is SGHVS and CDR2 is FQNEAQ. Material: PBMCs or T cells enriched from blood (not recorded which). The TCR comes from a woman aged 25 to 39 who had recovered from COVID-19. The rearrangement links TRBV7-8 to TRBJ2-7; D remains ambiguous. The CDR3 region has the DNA TGTGCCAGCAGCTACACGCGAGGCGAAGACTACGAGCAGTACTTC. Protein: CASSYTRGEDYEQYF.